This paragraph reports one T cell receptor beta chain. Measured with immunoSEQ multiplex PCR; TCRdb has only the in-frame clones, and not every one. The data hold roughly 260,000 clones, with almost 90% observed a single time. The CDR3 spans 14 residues. In germline, CDR1 is SEHNR, CDR2 FQNEAQ (reference sequence). With V trimmed by 5 bases and J by 4 bases, 7 bases remained unmatched. The source of the sample is a study of blood T cell repertoires in COVID-19. Looking at the study overall: T cells, B-cell-depleted T cells, or PBMCs provided the cDNA or gDNA that served as material.

The sequence was collected from a woman under 40 with COVID-19, enrolled during active disease. The chain employs TRBV7-9 and TRBJ1-1, with TRBD1 matching 7 bases. Sequences were obtained from peripheral blood. The CDR3 coding sequence is TGTGCCAGCAGCCCTCTCGACAGGGCCACTGAAGCTTTCTTT. Its translation: CASSPLDRATEAFF.